In its sample, the clone carrying this T cell receptor beta chain was seen a few times. The target antigen is unknown. This entry belongs to a study of T-cell memory formation after mild COVID-19. Looking at the study overall: TCR clusters were mostly confined to one donor each.

Barcoded TCR alpha and TCR beta cDNA libraries with UMIs came from 5'RACE using constant-segment primers. TCRdb recomputed calls from the 5' RACE reads with MiXCR, one row per CDR3 protein. The sample holds about 390,000 distinct CDR3 sequences, over 20% seen once. Findings and caveats of the study: Clones shrinking between day 15 and 85 showed a balanced CD4/CD8 split, and those that grew later tilted toward CD4+.

This CDR3 is built from 13 residues. Germline lookup yields CDR1 SGHTA and CDR2 FQGTGA. Trimming took 5 bases from V and 6 from J; bases not matched to a gene: 4. V gene TRBV7-3 combines with J gene TRBJ1-5; 7 bases match TRBD1. The origin of this receptor is an adult woman who had mild COVID-19 (a few samples of this study predate the infection). Cell type and time point are not known. Sequencing used PBMCs or a T cell subset sorted from them (not recorded which). In DNA form, the CDR3 reads TGTGCCAGCAGCGAGGGGGCAAGTCAGCCCCAGCATTTT. It is translated as CASSEGASQPQHF.